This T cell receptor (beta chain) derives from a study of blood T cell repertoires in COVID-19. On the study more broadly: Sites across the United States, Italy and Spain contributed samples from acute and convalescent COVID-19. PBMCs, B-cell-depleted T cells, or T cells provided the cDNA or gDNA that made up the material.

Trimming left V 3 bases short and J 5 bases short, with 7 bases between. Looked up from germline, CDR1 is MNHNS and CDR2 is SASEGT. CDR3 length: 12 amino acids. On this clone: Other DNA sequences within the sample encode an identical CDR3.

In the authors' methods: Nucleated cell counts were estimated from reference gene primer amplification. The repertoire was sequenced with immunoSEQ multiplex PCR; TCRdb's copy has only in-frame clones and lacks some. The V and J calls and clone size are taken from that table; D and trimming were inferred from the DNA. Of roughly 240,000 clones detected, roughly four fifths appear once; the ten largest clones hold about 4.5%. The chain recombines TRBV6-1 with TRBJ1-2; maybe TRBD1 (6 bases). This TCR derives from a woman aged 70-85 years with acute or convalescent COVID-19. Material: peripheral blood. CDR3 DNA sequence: TGTGCCAGCAGTGAGGACAGATATGGCTACACCTTC. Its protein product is CASSEDRYGYTF.